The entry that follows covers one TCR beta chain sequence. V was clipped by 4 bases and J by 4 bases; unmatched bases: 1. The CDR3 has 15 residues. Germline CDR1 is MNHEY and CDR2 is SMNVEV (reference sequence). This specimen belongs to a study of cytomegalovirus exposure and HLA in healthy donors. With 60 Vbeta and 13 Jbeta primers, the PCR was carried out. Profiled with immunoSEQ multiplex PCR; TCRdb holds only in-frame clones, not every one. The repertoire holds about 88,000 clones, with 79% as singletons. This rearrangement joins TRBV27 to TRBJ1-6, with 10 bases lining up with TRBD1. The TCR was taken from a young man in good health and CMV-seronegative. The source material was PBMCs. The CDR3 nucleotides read TGTGCCAGCAGTTCGGGACAGGGGTATAATTCACCCCTCCACTTT. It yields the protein CASSSGQGYNSPLHF.